A single sample is the source of the 28 T cell receptor beta chains below, sequenced in a study of shared clonotypes between healthy human individuals. Naive CD8 cells comprised CD45RO-negative, CCR7-positively selected cells, excluding terminally differentiated effector memory CD45RA+ cells. The assay was immunoSEQ multiplex PCR, and TCRdb's table has in-frame clones only and misses some. The sample contains nearly 2 million clones, about 95% of which appear only once. The sequenced sample consisted of naive CD8+ T cells sorted from blood. The receptors derive from a man younger than 35 in good health.

V is TRBV27 and J is TRBJ2-2, with 9 bases identical to TRBD1. The germline V gene has CDR1 MNHEY and CDR2 SMNVEV (reference sequence). The trim removed 3 bases at V and 6 bases at J, leaving 5 bases unmatched. The CDR3 is 15 amino acids. The CDR3 DNA follows: TGTGCCAGCAGTTTGGGACAGGGCATAGCCGGGGAGCTGTTTTTT. As protein: CASSLGQGIAGELFF.

J is TRBJ1-2 and V is TRBV4-1; possible D gene TRBD1, 5 bases. V was trimmed by 4 bases and J by 2 bases, leaving 11 bases between them. The V gene's germline CDR1 is MGHRA and CDR2 YSYEKL. There are 14 residues in the CDR3. CDR3 sequence: CASSPGRDNYGYTF. In DNA form, the CDR3 reads TGCGCCAGCAGCCCGGGCCGGGACAACTATGGCTACACCTTC.

The chain has TRBV14 and TRBJ1-3; D is uncertain. The V end lost 1 base, the J end lost 0 bases, and 7 bases lay between the germline ends. The CDR3 has 15 amino acids. Germline CDR1 reads SGHDN; CDR2 reads FVKESK. The CDR3 spells CASSQGLSSGNTIYF. The DNA for the CDR3 is TGTGCCAGCAGCCAAGGCCTTAGCTCTGGAAACACCATATATTTT.

The chain has TRBV6-5 and TRBJ1-2; D is unresolved. Germline CDR1 and CDR2: MNHEY and SVGAGI. The CDR3 spans 15 residues. V lost 0 bases and J 3 bases, leaving 11 bases between the germline ends. CDR3 nucleotides: TGTGCCAGCAGTTACTCTTCCGCAGGCTACTATGGCTACACCTTC. This gives the protein CASSYSSAGYYGYTF.

Notes on this clone: The identical CDR3 is also encoded by other nucleotide sequences in the sample. This sequence joins TRBV5-1 and TRBJ2-7; unclear D gene. CDR3 length equals 14 residues. The germline V gene encodes CDR1 SGHRS and CDR2 YFSETQ. The germline V and J ends were trimmed by 0 bases and 2 bases, with 9 bases remaining between them. CDR3 protein: CASSLVAGAYEQYF. CDR3 coding DNA: TGCGCCAGCAGCTTGGTGGCAGGAGCCTACGAGCAGTACTTC.

This rearrangement joins TRBV6-5 to TRBJ2-5; 10 nucleotides align to TRBD2. The V and J ends lost 7 bases and 4 bases, in that order; junction bases with no gene match: 9. CDR3 length: 15 residues. The germline gives CDR1 MNHEY, CDR2 SVGAGI. The CDR3 DNA follows: TGTGCCAGCACCGCAGCGGGGGGGTTCACAGAGACCCAGTACTTC. Amino acids: CASTAAGGFTETQYF.

As for this clone: Additional DNA sequences in this sample encode the identical CDR3. V is TRBV7-9 and J is TRBJ2-5; D call uncertain. The V end was cut by 3 bases, the J end by 3 bases, with 5 bases between. Per germline, CDR1 SEHNR and CDR2 FQNEAQ (reference sequence). The CDR3 is 12 residues long. This chain's CDR3 is CASSFSEETQYF. DNA of the CDR3: TGTGCCAGCAGCTTCTCTGAAGAGACCCAGTACTTC.

This rearrangement joins TRBV2 to TRBJ1-6, with D perhaps matching TRBD1 (6 bases). Trimming cost V 10 bases and J 8 bases, with 18 bases left between them. The CDR3 is made up of 14 amino acids. Germline CDR1 and CDR2: SNHLY and FYNNEI. CDR3 nucleotides: TGTGCCACCTTGGGGGGGACATGGGATTCACCCCTCCACTTT. This sequence encodes CATLGGTWDSPLHF.

To note about this clone: In the same sample, other DNA sequences code for this CDR3. The chain has TRBV5-1 and TRBJ1-2; D possibly corresponds to TRBD1 (6 bases). Trimming removed 0 bases at V and 5 bases at J, with 8 bases between. CDR1 and CDR2 (germline): SGHRS, YFSETQ. This CDR3 is built from 13 residues. CDR3 in DNA: TGCGCCAGCAGCTTGGGACAGGAATATGGCTACACCTTC. Its protein is CASSLGQEYGYTF.

CDR3 in DNA: TGTGCCACCAGCAGAGATGGGAGGGGGGACTCCCGGGCTTTCTTT. This sequence encodes CATSRDGRGDSRAFF. This sequence joins TRBV15 and TRBJ1-1; D is possibly TRBD1 (6 bases). Germline V lookup: CDR1 LNHNV, CDR2 YYDKDF (reference sequence). Trimming stripped 0 bases from V and 11 bases from J, with 19 bases between. The CDR3 sequence is 15 residues long. The whole variable domain, filled in from reference TRBV15 and TRBJ1-1, reads DAMVIQNPRYQVTQFGKPVTLSCSQTLNHNVMYWYQQKSSQAPKLLFHYYDKDFNNEADTPDNFQSRRPNTSFCFLDIRSPGLGDTAMYLCATSRDGRGDSRAFFGQGTRLTVV.

The chain is built from TRBV5-1 and TRBJ2-7; no clear D. V lost 7 bases to trimming and J lost 4 bases, with 15 bases between them. Germline lookup yields CDR1 SGHRS and CDR2 YFSETQ. CDR3 length: 13 residues. DNA of the CDR3: TGCGCCAGCCAACCCGAAGGGAAATACGAGCAGTACTTC. Amino acids: CASQPEGKYEQYF. Drawing the rest from reference TRBV5-1 and TRBJ2-7, the complete variable domain is KAGVTQTPRYLIKTRGQQVTLSCSPISGHRSVSWYQQTPGQGLQFLFEYFSETQRNKGNFPGRFSGRQFSNSRSEMNVSTLELGDSALYLCASQPEGKYEQYFGPGTRLTVT.

A word on this clone: Other DNA sequences in the sample encode the same CDR3. The chain employs TRBV27 and TRBJ2-7; TRBD2 might be the D (5 bases). Deletions cut 5 bases from V and 4 bases from J, with 12 bases between. This CDR3 spans 13 amino acids. Germline V gene data show CDR1 as MNHEY and CDR2 as SMNVEV (reference sequence). The CDR3 reads CASSPTRSYEQYF. The CDR3 DNA follows: TGTGCCAGCAGTCCTACTAGATCTTACGAGCAGTACTTC.

This chain connects TRBV5-1 to TRBJ2-1, with D possibly TRBD2 on 6 matching bases. The CDR3 runs 15 residues. The germline V gene has CDR1 SGHRS and CDR2 YFSETQ. V shed 5 bases and J shed 0 bases, with 12 bases lying between them. This CDR3 is CASRKTRDSYNEQFF. In DNA form, the CDR3 reads TGCGCCAGCAGAAAGACTAGAGACTCCTACAATGAGCAGTTCTTC.

The gene calls are TRBV10-1 and TRBJ2-3; 7 bases line up with TRBD1. V was pared by 2 bases and J by 1 base, with 0 bases of the junction left unmatched. Germline V gene data show CDR1 as WNHNN and CDR2 as SYGVQD (reference sequence). The CDR3 is 14 residues long. CDR3 residues: CASSEGQGTDTQYF. CDR3 DNA: TGCGCCAGCAGTGAGGGACAGGGCACAGATACGCAGTATTTT.

The chain is built from TRBV7-2 and TRBJ2-7; 10 bases line up with TRBD2. The germline V gene encodes CDR1 SGHTA and CDR2 FQGNSA. Trimming removed 5 bases from V and 5 bases from J; junction bases left unmatched: 15. CDR3 length: 17 residues. CDR3 sequence reads: CASSPREWLAGADEQYF. The CDR3 nucleotides read TGTGCCAGCAGCCCGCGCGAGTGGCTAGCGGGAGCGGACGAGCAGTACTTC.

J is TRBJ1-4 and V is TRBV4-1, with TRBD1 identical over 9 bases. V was pared by 1 base and J by 5 bases, with 5 bases of the junction left unmatched. This CDR3 comprises 16 residues. Germline V gene sequence: CDR1 MGHRA, CDR2 YSYEKL. In DNA, the CDR3 is TGCGCCAGCAGCCAAGTCACAGGGACAGGGAATGAAAAACTGTTTTTT. This codes for CASSQVTGTGNEKLFF.

This clone came up once. The chain employs TRBV27 and TRBJ1-1; D might be TRBD1 (6 bases). This CDR3 has 16 amino acids. Deletions cut 0 bases from V and 1 base from J, with 12 bases between. Germline CDR1 is MNHEY and CDR2 is SMNVEV (reference sequence). CDR3 DNA: TGTGCCAGCAGTTTATCGTCAGGGGAATGGAACACTGAAGCTTTCTTT. Its translation: CASSLSSGEWNTEAFF.

The chain employs TRBV27 and TRBJ2-5; 7 nucleotides align to TRBD2. Germline-derived CDR1 and CDR2 are MNHEY and SMNVEV (reference sequence). The V segment lost 5 bases and the J segment 3 bases; nucleotides outside the gene matches: 6. The CDR3 extends over 14 amino acids. DNA of the CDR3: TGTGCCAGCAGTCCGTCTAGCGGCGAAGAGACCCAGTACTTC. It encodes CASSPSSGEETQYF.

This clone was observed a single time. The J gene is TRBJ2-1, the V gene TRBV29-1, with TRBD1 as a possible D gene (5 bases). Per the germline V gene, CDR1 is SQVTM and CDR2 is ANQGSEA. The CDR3 consists of 14 residues. V was pared by 6 bases and J by 0 bases, with 12 bases between. The CDR3 protein is CSVQGPSSYNEQFF. CDR3 in DNA: TGCAGCGTGCAGGGCCCGAGCTCCTACAATGAGCAGTTCTTC.

The chain links TRBV25-1 to TRBJ2-7; TRBD1 aligns across 8 bases. Unmatched junction bases numbered 2, after V lost 0 bases and J lost 1 base. CDR1 is MGHDK, CDR2 SYGVNS, per germline. This CDR3 contains 15 residues. The CDR3 protein is CASSEYGDRSYEQYF. The CDR3 DNA follows: TGTGCCAGCAGTGAATATGGGGACAGGTCCTACGAGCAGTACTTC.

V gene TRBV7-2 combines with J gene TRBJ2-7; 9 nucleotides agree with TRBD1. Germline V gene sequence: CDR1 SGHTA, CDR2 FQGNSA. CDR3 length equals 15 residues. Germline trimming cut 5 bases from V and 0 bases from J; bases unmatched to any gene: 5. CDR3 loop: CASSLGQGRSYEQYF. CDR3 nucleotide sequence: TGTGCCAGCAGCCTAGGACAGGGGCGCTCCTACGAGCAGTACTTC.

The chain carries TRBV7-8 and TRBJ2-3; the match to TRBD2 covers 14 bases. The CDR3 has 20 residues. Germline V lookup: CDR1 SGHVS, CDR2 FQNEAQ. V gave up 5 bases and J gave up 5 bases; unmatched junction bases: 18. CDR3 residues: CASSVFGTSGSSTLGDTQYF. DNA of the CDR3: TGTGCCAGCAGCGTATTCGGGACTAGCGGGAGTTCAACACTAGGAGATACGCAGTATTTT.

This chain joins TRBV4-1 and TRBJ2-1, with D perhaps matching TRBD1 (5 bases). V was cut by 2 bases and J by 0 bases, with 14 bases left in between. Germline V lookup: CDR1 MGHRA, CDR2 YSYEKL. The CDR3 is made up of 17 amino acids. In DNA, the CDR3 is TGCGCCAGCAGCCAATATGATACAGGAAGCTCCTACAATGAGCAGTTCTTC. Encoded protein: CASSQYDTGSSYNEQFF.

In regard to this clone: The same CDR3 also results from other DNA sequences found in this sample. The chain is built from TRBV11-2 and TRBJ2-7; D uncertain. The V end lost 0 bases, the J end lost 3 bases, and 6 bases lay between the germline ends. The germline V gene encodes CDR1 SGHAT and CDR2 FQNNGV. The CDR3 has 13 amino acids. The CDR3 nucleotides read TGTGCCAGCAGCTTAGAGAGAGACTACGAGCAGTACTTC. Protein: CASSLERDYEQYF.

The chain uses TRBV11-3 and TRBJ2-2, with 7 bases identical to TRBD2. Germline trimming cut 8 bases from V and 4 bases from J; bases unmatched to any gene: 4. From germline, CDR1 is SGHNT and CDR2 YENEEA. The CDR3 is made up of 13 amino acids. The DNA of the CDR3 is TGTGCCAGCGGGAGGGGCGGCACCGGGGAGCTGTTTTTT. Translation gives CASGRGGTGELFF.

Note on this clone: Other DNA sequences of this sample code for an identical CDR3. This chain uses TRBV5-4 with TRBJ1-2; D ambiguous. CDR3 length equals 14 residues. Trimming left V 4 bases short and J 0 bases short, with 10 bases between. CDR1 is SGHNT and CDR2 is YYREEE in the germline V gene (reference sequence). The CDR3 is CASSPDRANYGYTF. The CDR3 region has the DNA TGTGCCAGCAGCCCCGACCGAGCTAACTATGGCTACACCTTC.

The J gene is TRBJ2-1, the V gene TRBV27; D is undetermined. V lost 4 bases and J lost 3, with 13 bases in between. The CDR3 is 15 residues long. Germline CDR1 reads MNHEY; CDR2 reads SMNVEV (reference sequence). The CDR3 here is CASSSTTLNYNEQFF. The CDR3 coding sequence is TGTGCCAGCAGTTCTACTACTCTAAACTACAATGAGCAGTTCTTC.

For this clone: The sample carries other DNA sequences with the same CDR3. The J gene is TRBJ2-7, the V gene TRBV4-3; the D is unclear. CDR1 and CDR2 from the germline V gene are LGHNA and YSLEER. The V end lost 1 base, the J end lost 0 bases, and 4 bases lay between the germline ends. The CDR3 is 13 residues long. CDR3 loop: CASSQGYSYEQYF. CDR3 coding DNA: TGCGCCAGCAGCCAAGGATACTCCTACGAGCAGTACTTC.